This T cell receptor (beta chain) comes out of a study of naive and memory T cell subsets. Both TRBC1 and TRBC2 were covered by a beta constant-region primer of two equimolar oligonucleotides. The ligated cDNA underwent four PCR rounds using SP2 and nested alpha and beta constant-region primers. Ligation attached a single-stranded oligonucleotide with a 12-nucleotide UMI and the SP2 primer to the cDNA 3' end. TCRdb redid the calling of the UMI-ligation and nested PCR reads with MiXCR, one entry per CDR3 protein. The table has over 130,000 distinct CDR3 sequences, approximately 20% seen once. Findings and limits, study-wide: A few larger clonotypes appeared in naive repertoires, especially CD8, possibly memory cells re-expressing CD45RA.

Comments on this clonotype: Antigen specificity is unknown.

Per the germline V gene, CDR1 is SGHAT and CDR2 is FQNNGV. The J segment lost 7 bases and the V segment lost 5 bases, leaving 8 bases of the junction unmatched. This CDR3 spans 14 amino acids. The sample taken for sequencing was naive CD8+ T cells from blood. The J gene is TRBJ1-2, the V gene TRBV11-2; 9 bases are shared with TRBD1. This receptor was identified in a human donor in good health. CDR3 sequence: CASSATGGSGGYTF. CDR3 sequence (DNA): TGTGCCAGCAGCGCGACAGGGGGATCCGGTGGCTACACCTTC.